Following are 9 T cell receptor beta chains from one sample sequenced in a study of CD8+CD57+ T cells in acquired aplastic anemia. Patients included in sequencing had previously demonstrated CD8+CD57+ cell expansion by flow cytometry. The TCR beta profiling, which covered VDJ combination and CDR3 sequence, was carried out using genomic DNA as the template. TCRdb independently ran MiXCR on the reads; one entry per CDR3 protein. The repertoire holds around 200,000 distinct CDR3 sequences, with around 50% as singletons. The sample was sorted CD4+, CD8+, or CD8+CD57+ T cells (not recorded which) from PBMCs. The receptors were gathered from a human donor with aplastic anemia.

This chain joins TRBV6-5 and TRBJ1-2, with D unclear. The CDR3 runs 15 residues. V lost 2 bases and J lost 7, with 17 bases in between. The germline V gene encodes CDR1 MNHEY and CDR2 SVGAGI. The CDR3 sequence: CASSYGGDSTRGYTF. Written as DNA, the CDR3 is TGTGCCAGCAGTTACGGCGGAGATTCAACGCGTGGCTACACCTTC.

This clonotype was observed at least ten times. The chain carries TRBV6-4 and TRBJ2-2; D unresolved. Germline V CDR1 and CDR2: MRHNA, SNTAGT. The CDR3 extends over 14 amino acids. Deletions cut 8 bases from V and 1 base from J, with 11 bases between. CDR3: CASSQTQNTGELFF. CDR3 DNA: TGTGCCAGCTCTCAGACCCAGAACACCGGGGAGCTGTTTTTT.

This clonotype was seen only once. V gene TRBV4-2 combines with J gene TRBJ2-3; a weak D match, TRBD2 (5 bases). The CDR3 spans 17 residues. With 0 bases removed from V and 5 bases from J, the gap between germline ends came to 18 bases. Germline values: CDR1 LGHNA, CDR2 YNFKEQ. As DNA, the CDR3 is TGTGCCAGCAGCCAAGATGGGCGGGTACAAGGCGGAGATACGCAGTATTTT. It translates to CASSQDGRVQGGDTQYF.

The V and J genes are TRBV7-2 and TRBJ2-7; 7 bases agree with TRBD2. The junction had 12 bases not matched to a gene; V was cut back by 5 bases and J by 5 bases. CDR1 SGHTA and CDR2 FQGNSA come from the germline V gene. This CDR3 is built from 15 residues. CDR3 residues: CASSPAGAWVDEQYF. The CDR3, as DNA: TGTGCCAGCAGCCCCGCGGGAGCATGGGTAGACGAGCAGTACTTC.

The sample holds one count of this clonotype. The chain recombines TRBV6-1 with TRBJ2-7; no clear D gene. Germline CDR1 is MNHNS and CDR2 is SASEGT. Trimming took off 4 bases at V and 1 base at J, with 11 bases between the two ends. The CDR3 runs to 14 residues. CDR3 bases: TGTGCCAGCAGTGGTTTGGGATCGTCCTACGAGCAGTACTTC. Protein product: CASSGLGSSYEQYF.

Notes on this clonotype: The germline gene is not matched at one end of the junction; a read error may be the cause. The chain is built from TRBV24-1 and TRBJ2-3; 15 nucleotides align to TRBD2. The CDR3 sequence is 18 residues long. Germline lookup yields CDR1 KGHDR and CDR2 SFDVKD. CDR3 sequence reads: CATSGTSGRSTGTDTQYF. Written as DNA, the CDR3 is TGTGCTACCAGTGGGACTAGCGGGAGGTCAACTGGCACAGATACGCAGTATTTT.

This rearrangement joins TRBV14 to TRBJ1-3; D call uncertain. The V gene's germline CDR1 is SGHDN and CDR2 FVKESK. The CDR3 runs 16 residues. Between the trimmed V and J ends, which lost 0 bases and 0 bases, there was a span of 9 bases. The CDR3 region is CASSQDGRYSGNTIYF. The CDR3 nucleotides are TGTGCCAGCAGCCAAGATGGCCGTTACTCTGGAAACACCATATATTTT.

The chain joins TRBV7-9 to TRBJ2-7; no clear D gene. V lost 2 bases and J lost 3, with 5 bases in between. There are 12 residues in the CDR3. Looked up from germline, CDR1 is SEHNR and CDR2 is FQNEAQ (reference sequence). CDR3 protein: CASSLNVYEQYF. DNA of the CDR3: TGTGCCAGCAGCTTAAATGTCTACGAGCAGTACTTC.

The rearrangement links TRBV10-1 to TRBJ1-1; 9 bases match TRBD1. Germline CDR1 WNHNN, CDR2 SYGVQD (reference sequence). This CDR3 has 16 residues. The V and J ends lost 5 bases and 1 base, in that order; junction bases with no gene match: 8. This CDR3 is CASSRDREGGNTEAFF. The DNA of the CDR3 is TGCGCCAGCAGTCGGGACAGGGAGGGAGGGAACACTGAAGCTTTCTTT.